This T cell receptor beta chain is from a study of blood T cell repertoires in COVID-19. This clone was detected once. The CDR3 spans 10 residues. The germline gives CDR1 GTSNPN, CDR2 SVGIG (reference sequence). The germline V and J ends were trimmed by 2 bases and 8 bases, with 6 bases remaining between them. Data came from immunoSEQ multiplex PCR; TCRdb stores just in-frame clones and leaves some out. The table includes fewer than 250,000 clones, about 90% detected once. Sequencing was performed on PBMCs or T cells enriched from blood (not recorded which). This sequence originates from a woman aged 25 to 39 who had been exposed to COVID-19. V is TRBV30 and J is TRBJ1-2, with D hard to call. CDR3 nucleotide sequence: TGTGCCTGGAGTTCGAGGGGCTACACCTTC. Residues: CAWSSRGYTF.